Listed below are T cell receptor beta chains from one sample, sequenced in a study of tumor and adjacent non-tumor tissue in lung cancer. A single record per CDR3 protein comes from TCRdb applying MiXCR to the multiplex PCR reads. The sample contains about 98,000 distinct CDR3 sequences, about 80% of which appear only once. The sequencing sample was made of distant non-tumor lung tissue. These receptors originate from a man between 60 and 75 years old with small cell lung cancer. Both conserved end residues are part of each CDR3. The order of the fields is clone size, D gene, J gene, V gene, CDR3 length, CDR3 protein, CDR3 DNA. The D gene is left open where the match is weak. The size entry is marked missing in some rows and otherwise reads once, few, many or a size class.

clone_size: few
d_call: TRBD1
j_call: TRBJ2-3
v_call: TRBV28
cdr3_length: 18
cdr3_aa: CASHPWGGTGGAVDTQYF
cdr3_nt: TGTGCCAGCCACCCTTGGGGGGGGACAGGGGGAGCAGTTGATACGCAGTATTTT

clone_size: medium-sized
d_call: TRBD1
j_call: TRBJ1-6
v_call: TRBV11-2
cdr3_length: 15
cdr3_aa: CASSRTGQVNSPLHF
cdr3_nt: TGTGCCAGCAGCCGGACTGGACAGGTTAATTCACCCCTCCACTTT

clone_size: NA
d_call: NA
j_call: TRBJ1-2
v_call: TRBV29-1
cdr3_length: 12
cdr3_aa: CSVEDTSYDYTF
cdr3_nt: TGCAGCGTTGAAGATACTTCCTATGACTACACCTTC

clone_size: NA
d_call: TRBD2
j_call: TRBJ2-1
v_call: TRBV7-3
cdr3_length: 15
cdr3_aa: CASSRLAGGAGEQFF
cdr3_nt: TGTGCCAGCAGCCGCCTAGCGGGAGGAGCTGGTGAGCAGTTCTTC

clone_size: NA
d_call: NA
j_call: TRBJ1-1
v_call: TRBV12-3/TRBV12-4
cdr3_length: 13
cdr3_aa: CASGWTLNTEAFF
cdr3_nt: TGTGCCAGCGGCTGGACGCTGAACACTGAAGCTTTCTTT

clone_size: NA
d_call: NA
j_call: TRBJ1-2
v_call: TRBV6-6
cdr3_length: 17
cdr3_aa: CASSYLQGGGGSYGNTF
cdr3_nt: TGTGCCAGCAGTTACCTCCAAGGAGGGGGAGGTAGTTATGGCAACACCTTC

clone_size: few
d_call: NA
j_call: TRBJ2-1
v_call: TRBV7-8
cdr3_length: 18
cdr3_aa: CVSSLGANVGLFLNEQFF
cdr3_nt: TGTGTCAGCAGCTTAGGGGCTAACGTGGGACTGTTCCTCAATGAGCAGTTCTTC

clone_size: NA
d_call: TRBD2
j_call: TRBJ2-1
v_call: TRBV11-1
cdr3_length: 15
cdr3_aa: CGSSLALAANDVQFF
cdr3_nt: TGTGGCAGCAGCTTAGCGCTAGCGGCAAACGATGTGCAGTTCTTC

clone_size: NA
d_call: NA
j_call: TRBJ2-3
v_call: TRBV29-1
cdr3_length: 12
cdr3_aa: CSETSDTDMQYF
cdr3_nt: TGCAGCGAAACATCAGACACAGATATGCAGTATTTT

clone_size: many
d_call: TRBD1
j_call: TRBJ2-2
v_call: TRBV4-2
cdr3_length: 14
cdr3_aa: CASSRGLETGELFF
cdr3_nt: TGTGCCAGCAGCAGGGGGCTGGAAACCGGGGAGCTGTTTTTT

clone_size: few
d_call: TRBD1
j_call: TRBJ1-1
v_call: TRBV5-1
cdr3_length: 13
cdr3_aa: CASSLDRVTEAFF
cdr3_nt: TGCGCCAGCAGCCTAGACAGGGTCACTGAAGCTTTCTTT

clone_size: once
d_call: NA
j_call: TRBJ2-5
v_call: TRBV12-3/TRBV12-4
cdr3_length: 12
cdr3_aa: CASSFSVEAQHF
cdr3_nt: TGTGCCAGCAGTTTTTCGGTAGAGGCCCAGCACTTC

clone_size: many
d_call: NA
j_call: TRBJ1-2
v_call: TRBV7-9
cdr3_length: 13
cdr3_aa: CASSTGTVYGYTF
cdr3_nt: TGTGCCAGCAGCACTGGGACTGTCTATGGCTACACCTTC

clone_size: NA
d_call: NA
j_call: TRBJ2-5
v_call: TRBV6-1
cdr3_length: 17
cdr3_aa: CANSGVRLAGEGETQYF
cdr3_nt: TGTGCCAACAGTGGAGTTCGGCTAGCCGGAGAGGGAGAGACCCAGTACTTC

clone_size: NA
d_call: TRBD1
j_call: TRBJ2-4
v_call: TRBV6-1
cdr3_length: 17
cdr3_aa: CVSSRDRGNLAKNIQYF
cdr3_nt: TGTGTCAGCAGTAGGGACAGGGGGAATCTAGCCAAAAACATTCAGTACTTC

clone_size: NA
d_call: NA
j_call: TRBJ2-1
v_call: TRBV7-9
cdr3_length: 14
cdr3_aa: CASSLGVTGAEQFF
cdr3_nt: TGTGCCAGCAGCTTAGGGGTCACGGGTGCTGAGCAGTTCTTC

clone_size: NA
d_call: TRBD2
j_call: TRBJ2-1
v_call: TRBV10-3
cdr3_length: 15
cdr3_aa: CAISESWTSGVSALF
cdr3_nt: TGTGCCATCAGTGAGTCCTGGACTAGCGGGGTGAGTGCGCTCTTC

clone_size: NA
d_call: NA
j_call: TRBJ2-1
v_call: TRBV6-5
cdr3_length: 11
cdr3_aa: CASNHENEQFF
cdr3_nt: TGTGCCAGCAACCACGAAAATGAGCAGTTCTTC

clone_size: NA
d_call: NA
j_call: TRBJ2-1
v_call: TRBV10-2
cdr3_length: 14
cdr3_aa: CASRTRGIGIEQFF
cdr3_nt: TGCGCCAGCAGGACTAGGGGTATTGGCATTGAGCAGTTCTTC

clone_size: NA
d_call: TRBD1
j_call: TRBJ1-1
v_call: TRBV7-3
cdr3_length: 16
cdr3_aa: CASNRGTGKMNTEAFF
cdr3_nt: TGTGCCAGCAACCGTGGGACAGGAAAAATGAACACTGAAGCTTTCTTT

clone_size: NA
d_call: TRBD2
j_call: TRBJ2-7
v_call: TRBV29-1
cdr3_length: 14
cdr3_aa: CCAMLAGSSYEQYF
cdr3_nt: TGCTGCGCGATGCTAGCGGGTAGCTCCTACGAGCAGTACTTC

clone_size: NA
d_call: NA
j_call: TRBJ2-7
v_call: TRBV10-3
cdr3_length: 12
cdr3_aa: CAISDKTYEPYF
cdr3_nt: TGTGCCATCAGTGACAAAACCTACGAGCCGTACTTC

clone_size: NA
d_call: TRBD2
j_call: TRBJ2-1
v_call: TRBV5-6
cdr3_length: 17
cdr3_aa: CASSSISGRCRYNEQFF
cdr3_nt: TGTGCTAGCAGTTCCATTAGCGGGAGGTGTAGGTACAATGAGCAGTTCTTC

clone_size: NA
d_call: TRBD1
j_call: TRBJ2-1
v_call: TRBV14
cdr3_length: 17
cdr3_aa: CASSQFTTGGFYNEQFF
cdr3_nt: TGTGCCAGCAGCCAATTTACGACAGGGGGCTTCTACAATGAGCAGTTCTTC

clone_size: NA
d_call: NA
j_call: TRBJ1-1
v_call: TRBV11-1
cdr3_length: 13
cdr3_aa: CASSTQRGTDAFF
cdr3_nt: TGTGCCAGCAGCACGCAGAGGGGCACTGATGCTTTCTTT

clone_size: NA
d_call: NA
j_call: TRBJ1-3
v_call: TRBV11-2
cdr3_length: 13
cdr3_aa: CAGSIEEINTIYF
cdr3_nt: TGTGCCGGCAGCATAGAAGAGATAAACACCATATATTTT

clone_size: NA
d_call: NA
j_call: TRBJ2-2
v_call: TRBV12-3/TRBV12-4
cdr3_length: 14
cdr3_aa: CASSSSGRSGEPFF
cdr3_nt: TGTGCCAGCAGTTCGTCGGGGAGGTCCGGGGAGCCGTTTTTT